This TCR beta chain stems from a study of blood T cell repertoires in COVID-19. Across the whole study: Donors in the United States, Italy and Spain gave samples during acute or convalescent COVID-19.

Germline lookup yields CDR1 SNHLY and CDR2 FYNNEI. Unmatched junction bases numbered 7, after V lost 6 bases and J lost 5 bases. The length of the CDR3 is 15 residues. How the authors handled the data: Amplifying reference gene primers gave estimates of nucleated cell counts. Produced via immunoSEQ multiplex PCR; TCRdb's table is partial and in-frame only. V and J calls and clone size are those listed in that table; D and trimming were worked out from the DNA. The repertoire holds over 150,000 clones, with over 75% as singletons. The sequence derives from a man in his 60s with COVID-19, enrolled during active disease. V gene TRBV2 combines with J gene TRBJ2-2; 9 nucleotides agree with TRBD2. Sequences were obtained from peripheral blood. For the CDR3, the DNA is TGTGCCAGCAGAGGTAGCGGGAGTCTGACCGGGGAGCTGTTTTTT. This codes for CASRGSGSLTGELFF.